A selection of T cell receptor beta chains follows, all from one sample in a study of T cells in Graves' hyperthyroidism and ophthalmopathy. Via MiXCR, TCRdb re-called the multiplex PCR reads, giving one row per CDR3 protein. This sample has roughly 500,000 distinct CDR3 sequences; about 14% occur once, and the top ten carry 4.5% to 6%. The source material was blood. These receptors originate from a woman in her twenties or thirties with Graves' hyperthyroidism that later progressed to Graves' ophthalmopathy. Both conserved end residues are part of each CDR3. D genes are given only for firm matches. Clone size is shown for a subset of rows, as once, few, many or a class of expanded clone.

TRBV2	TRBJ2-3	16	TRBD2	many	CASSGTSGRTIDTQYF	TGTGCCAGCAGTGGGACTAGCGGGAGAACCATAGATACGCAGTATTTT
TRBV20-1	TRBJ2-1	17	TRBD2	.	CSAREWKREGLSNEQFF	TGCAGTGCTAGAGAATGGAAGCGGGAGGGCCTCTCCAATGAGCAGTTCTTC
TRBV11-2	TRBJ2-2	12	.	many	CASSLPGGELFF	TGTGCCAGCAGCTTGCCTGGCGGGGAGCTGTTTTTT
TRBV6-1	TRBJ1-2	11	TRBD1	.	CASTQGGGYTF	TGTGCCAGCACCCAGGGGGGTGGCTACACCTTC
TRBV27	TRBJ1-1	14	TRBD1	.	CASSHGQGGYEAFF	TGTGCCAGCAGTCACGGACAGGGTGGGTATGAAGCTTTCTTT
TRBV28	TRBJ2-1	14	TRBD1	many	CASRSGQGLNEQFF	TGTGCCAGCAGATCAGGACAGGGGTTGAATGAGCAGTTCTTC
TRBV3-1	TRBJ2-7	14	.	many	CASSHRQGLDEQYF	TGTGCCAGCAGCCATCGGCAGGGTTTAGACGAGCAGTACTTC
TRBV19	TRBJ1-3	14	.	.	CATQRGGSGNTIYF	TGTGCCACCCAAAGGGGCGGCTCTGGAAACACCATATATTTT
TRBV19	TRBJ2-5	12	.	.	CASSIGVETQYF	TGTGCCAGTAGTATTGGGGTGGAGACCCAGTACTTC
TRBV5-1	TRBJ1-6	15	.	many	CASSQTGGSNSPLHF	TGCGCCAGCAGCCAAACGGGGGGCTCAAATTCACCCCTCCACTTT
TRBV4-3	TRBJ2-5	16	.	many	CASSQDGSIMGETQYF	TGCGCCAGCAGCCAAGATGGGTCGATAATGGGGGAGACCCAGTACTTC
TRBV30	TRBJ1-1	13	TRBD1	once	CAWSLTGGTESFF	TGTGCCTGGAGTTTGACAGGGGGCACTGAATCTTTCTTT
TRBV27	TRBJ1-4	14	TRBD1	many	CASSFGDSNEKLFF	TGTGCCAGCAGTTTCGGGGACAGTAATGAAAAACTGTTTTTT
TRBV2	TRBJ2-7	14	.	.	CASSGTRPTYEQYF	TGTGCCAGCAGCGGGACACGACCTACCTACGAGCAGTACTTC
TRBV6-1	TRBJ2-7	15	.	many	CASSYQSVLSYEQYF	TGTGCCAGCAGTTACCAGAGCGTCCTCTCCTACGAGCAGTACTTC
TRBV12-3/TRBV12-4	TRBJ2-7	13	.	many	CASSRQITYEQYF	TGTGCCAGCAGTAGACAGATCACCTACGAGCAGTACTTC
TRBV6-1	TRBJ2-1	16	TRBD2	many	CASSRIGLAGNNEQFF	TGTGCCAGCAGCCGCATAGGACTAGCGGGGAACAATGAGCAGTTCTTC
TRBV30	TRBJ2-3	12	.	many	CARDGGTDTQYF	TGTGCGCGGGATGGAGGGACAGATACGCAGTATTTT
TRBV28	TRBJ2-2	14	.	many	CASRTWMNTGELFF	TGTGCCAGCAGGACCTGGATGAACACCGGGGAGCTGTTTTTT
TRBV5-1	TRBJ1-2	14	.	few	CASSARTAEYGYTF	TGCGCCAGCAGCGCTAGGACCGCTGAATATGGCTACACCTTC
TRBV6-1	TRBJ2-2	14	.	many	CASSEAWDTGELFF	TGTGCCAGCAGTGAAGCCTGGGACACCGGGGAGCTGTTTTTT
TRBV6-1	TRBJ1-4	14	TRBD1	many	CASRSDRGGEKLFF	TGTGCCAGCAGATCCGACAGGGGCGGGGAAAAACTGTTTTTT
TRBV11-3	TRBJ1-4	13	.	many	CASRDRANEKLFF	TGTGCCAGCAGAGACAGAGCTAATGAAAAACTGTTTTTT
TRBV6-5	TRBJ2-7	18	.	few	CASSYDTPSPGGTYEQYF	TGTGCCAGCAGTTACGACACCCCCTCCCCCGGGGGAACCTACGAGCAGTACTTC
TRBV13	TRBJ2-7	15	TRBD2	.	CASSVSAGGNDEQYF	TGTGCCAGCAGCGTCTCAGCGGGAGGGAACGACGAGCAGTACTTC
TRBV27	TRBJ1-5	14	.	many	CASSLPGSNQPQHF	TGTGCCAGCAGTTTACCGGGTAGCAATCAGCCCCAGCATTTT
TRBV20-1	TRBJ2-1	16	.	.	CSARRGDSSSYNEQFF	TGCAGTGCTAGACGCGGGGACTCCTCCTCCTACAATGAGCAGTTCTTC
TRBV20-1	TRBJ1-2	15	.	few	CSASPPRDVHYGYTF	TGCAGTGCTAGCCCGCCTAGGGACGTACACTATGGCTACACCTTC
TRBV2	TRBJ2-3	14	.	once	CASSEETYGYTQYF	TGTGCCAGCAGTGAAGAGACCTACGGGTACACGCAGTATTTT
TRBV11-2	TRBJ2-1	16	.	many	CASSLATLSSYNEQFF	TGTGCCAGCAGCTTAGCTACCCTGAGCTCCTACAATGAGCAGTTCTTC
TRBV10-3	TRBJ1-1	13	.	many	CAISDPGQFEAFF	TGTGCCATCAGTGACCCCGGACAGTTTGAAGCTTTCTTT
TRBV6-6	TRBJ2-3	15	TRBD2	few	CASSYRAGGIDTQYF	TGTGCCAGCAGTTACCGGGCGGGAGGGATAGATACGCAGTATTTT
TRBV6-1	TRBJ2-7	17	.	many	CASTPRGGGRRGYEQYF	TGTGCCAGCACCCCCCGAGGGGGGGGCCGTCGAGGCTACGAGCAGTACTTC
TRBV9	TRBJ2-3	15	TRBD2	many	CASSATSGAVDTQYF	TGTGCCAGCAGCGCAACTAGCGGAGCGGTGGATACGCAGTATTTT
TRBV10-1	TRBJ2-3	15	.	few	CASSGLGPRTDTQYF	TGCGCCAGCAGTGGTTTGGGCCCGAGGACAGATACGCAGTATTTT
TRBV6-1	TRBJ1-6	14	.	few	CASRAAGPHPPLHF	TGTGCCAGCAGGGCCGCCGGACCTCATCCACCCCTCCACTTT
TRBV24-1	TRBJ2-7	15	TRBD1	.	CATSDRLTGDYEQYF	TGTGCCACCAGTGATCGCCTGACAGGGGACTACGAGCAGTACTTC
TRBV2	TRBJ1-4	17	.	many	CASSGSSAGTDNEKLFF	TGTGCCAGCAGTGGTTCTTCGGCGGGCACGGATAATGAAAAACTGTTTTTT
TRBV6-1	TRBJ2-2	16	TRBD2	many	CASSTQSGIRDGELFF	TGTGCCAGCAGCACCCAAAGCGGGATACGGGACGGGGAGCTGTTTTTT
TRBV6-1	TRBJ2-7	14	.	many	CASKPGVGGYEQYF	TGTGCCAGCAAGCCGGGGGTAGGAGGCTACGAGCAGTACTTC
TRBV3-1	TRBJ1-3	15	.	.	CASSQEGIFGNTIYF	TGTGCCAGCAGCCAAGAAGGGATTTTTGGAAACACCATATATTTT
TRBV11-2	TRBJ2-5	14	.	many	CASSFGLVQETQYF	TGTGCCAGCAGCTTTGGTCTGGTTCAAGAGACCCAGTACTTC
TRBV28	TRBJ2-2	16	.	.	CASSFGGAANTGELFF	TGTGCCAGCAGTTTTGGGGGAGCGGCGAACACCGGGGAGCTGTTTTTT
TRBV12-3/TRBV12-4	TRBJ2-7	14	.	.	CACRERPASNEQYF	TGTGCCTGCAGGGAGAGGCCTGCTTCTAACGAGCAGTACTTC
TRBV12-3/TRBV12-4	TRBJ1-2	14	.	many	CASSLQGQGYGYTF	TGTGCCAGCAGTTTACAGGGGCAGGGCTATGGCTACACCTTC
TRBV6-1	TRBJ1-2	12	TRBD1	.	CASSRGGGGNTF	TGTGCCAGCAGTCGAGGGGGCGGCGGAAACACCTTC
TRBV11-3	TRBJ2-1	16	.	many	CASSSWEGPRSNEQFF	TGTGCCAGCAGCTCCTGGGAAGGGCCCAGGAGCAATGAGCAGTTCTTC
TRBV19	TRBJ2-1	15	.	many	CASSPDGYSYNEQFF	TGTGCCAGTAGTCCGGACGGGTATTCCTACAATGAGCAGTTCTTC
TRBV28	TRBJ1-5	16	TRBD1	many	CASSSETGGYHQPQHF	TGTGCCAGCAGTTCTGAGACAGGGGGCTATCATCAGCCCCAGCATTTT
TRBV27	TRBJ2-5	19	TRBD1	many	CASSPSSGDRGGDGETQYF	TGTGCCAGCAGTCCTTCATCCGGGGACAGGGGCGGTGACGGAGAGACCCAGTACTTC
TRBV7-2	TRBJ2-5	13	.	many	CASSRLGQETQYF	TGTGCCAGCAGTCGACTAGGGCAAGAGACCCAGTACTTC
TRBV25-1	TRBJ2-1	15	.	few	CASSDGIADHNEQFF	TGTGCCAGCAGTGATGGGATCGCAGACCACAATGAGCAGTTCTTC
TRBV7-2	TRBJ2-7	13	.	many	CASSLHLAYEQYF	TGTGCCAGCAGCTTACACTTGGCCTACGAGCAGTACTTC
TRBV18	TRBJ2-1	16	TRBD2	.	CASSPSGASGIHEQFF	TGTGCCAGCTCACCCTCGGGAGCTAGCGGGATTCATGAGCAGTTCTTC
TRBV12-3/TRBV12-4	TRBJ1-2	12	.	many	CATTLMGYGYTF	TGTGCCACCACATTGATGGGCTATGGCTACACCTTC
TRBV19	TRBJ2-2	14	TRBD2	many	CASSIASGTGELFF	TGTGCCAGTAGTATCGCTAGCGGGACCGGGGAGCTGTTTTTT
TRBV11-3	TRBJ2-7	13	.	.	CASKRRESYEQYF	TGTGCCAGCAAGCGGAGGGAGTCCTACGAGCAGTACTTC